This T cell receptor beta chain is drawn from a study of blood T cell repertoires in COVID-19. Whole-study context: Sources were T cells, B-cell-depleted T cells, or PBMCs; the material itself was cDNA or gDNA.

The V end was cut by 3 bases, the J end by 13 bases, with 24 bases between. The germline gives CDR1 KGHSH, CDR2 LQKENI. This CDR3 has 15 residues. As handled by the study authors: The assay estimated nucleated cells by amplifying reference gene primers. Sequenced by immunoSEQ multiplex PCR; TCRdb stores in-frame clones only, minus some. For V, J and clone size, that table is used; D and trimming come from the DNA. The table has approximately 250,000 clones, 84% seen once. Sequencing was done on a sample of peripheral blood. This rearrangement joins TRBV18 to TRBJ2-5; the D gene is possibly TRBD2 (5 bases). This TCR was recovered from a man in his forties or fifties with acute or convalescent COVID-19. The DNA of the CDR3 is TGTGCCAGCTCACCCAGGCGGGCCAACACTAAGCCTCTGTACTTC. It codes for CASSPRRANTKPLYF.